This T cell receptor beta chain was found in a study of vaccination effects on CD4 cells after COVID-19. Of note for this clone: Its antigen is unidentified.

Clones were sequenced by immunoSEQ multiplex PCR, and TCRdb holds only the in-frame ones, with some missing. The sample contains about 43,000 clones, around 81% of which appear only once. Expansion with viral peptide pools was applied to antigen-specific CD4+ T cells by the ViraFEST assay prior to sequencing. Researchers isolated CD4+ T cells once approximately ten days of culture had elapsed. Vaccine recipients had no previous SARS-CoV-2 infection; their nucleocapsid antibodies were negative. The CDR3 runs to 14 residues. With 4 bases clipped from V and 2 bases from J, the junction kept 6 bases outside the gene matches. Germline loops: CDR1 SQVTM, CDR2 ANQGSEA.

Sequences were derived from CD4+ T cells from PBMCs cultured with SARS-CoV-2 spike peptides, sampled before COVID-19 vaccination. The clonotype was recovered from a human donor who received a COVID-19 vaccine. The V gene is TRBV29-1, the J gene TRBJ2-5, with 8 bases aligning to TRBD2. CDR3 nucleotide sequence: TGCAGCGTTGTAGAACTAGCGGTACAAGAGACCCAGTACTTC. Its protein product is CSVVELAVQETQYF.